The T cell receptor beta chain under discussion was sequenced for a study of CD8 T cells in ankylosing spondylitis. Study-wide points: In ankylosing spondylitis patients, matched synovial fluid reportedly showed significant enrichment of disease-linked clones. There was a TCR beta motif, made of several highly homologous variants, that appeared characteristic of ankylosing spondylitis blood.

A remark on this clonotype: Its antigen is unknown.

Researchers built TCR beta libraries using quantitative 5'-RACE with molecular barcodes. From the 5' RACE reads, TCRdb called clonotypes with MiXCR, one entry per CDR3 protein. Of 470,000 or so distinct CDR3 sequences in the sample, about 25% were seen once. The CDR3 totals 15 residues. With 5 bases removed from V and 9 bases from J, the gap between germline ends came to 17 bases. Germline V gene data show CDR1 as SEHNR and CDR2 as FQNEAQ (reference sequence). The V call is TRBV7-9, the J call TRBJ1-6, with D tentatively TRBD1 (5 bases). The sequence was collected from a male donor with ankylosing spondylitis. Specimen: blood, either unsorted or a sorted T cell fraction (not recorded which). The CDR3 sequence: CASSRWGREGSPLHF. The CDR3 DNA sequence: TGTGCCAGCAGCAGGTGGGGCAGGGAAGGTTCACCCCTCCACTTT.